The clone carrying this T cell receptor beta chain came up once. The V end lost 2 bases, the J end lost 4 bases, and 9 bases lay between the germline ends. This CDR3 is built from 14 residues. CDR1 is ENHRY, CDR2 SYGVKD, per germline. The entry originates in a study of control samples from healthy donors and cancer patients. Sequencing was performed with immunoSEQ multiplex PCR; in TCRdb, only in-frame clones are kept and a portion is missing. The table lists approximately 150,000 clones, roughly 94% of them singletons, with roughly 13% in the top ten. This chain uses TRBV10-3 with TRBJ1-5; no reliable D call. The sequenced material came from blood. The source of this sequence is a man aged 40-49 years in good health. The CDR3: CAISEAGLNQPQHF. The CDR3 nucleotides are TGTGCCATCAGTGAGGCGGGGTTAAATCAGCCCCAGCATTTT.